The 7 T cell receptor beta chains given below trace back to one sample, sequenced in a study of synovial regulatory T cells in juvenile arthritis. Method: immunoSEQ multiplex PCR; TCRdb's copy keeps in-frame clones and lacks some. The sample totals roughly 9,900 clones. Study-wide findings and caveats: Compared with other blood Treg cells, inflammation-associated Treg cells had reduced TCR diversity.

No antigen is known for these receptors. Sequenced sample: Treg cells from blood. The subset here: HLA-DR+ inflammation-associated blood Treg cells. The receptors were gathered from a donor aged 2-35 years with juvenile idiopathic arthritis.

V gene TRBV6-5 combines with J gene TRBJ2-1; checking the TCRdb D call of TRBD1 is not possible without DNA. Germline V gene lookup returns CDR1 MNHEY and CDR2 SVGAGI. The CDR3 consists of 11 residues. A DNA sequence was not provided. The CDR3 loop is CASSFQDEQFF.

The V call is TRBV30, the J call TRBJ1-5; TCRdb's assignment of TRBD1 cannot be checked, as there is no DNA. CDR3 length: 18 residues. No coding sequence is recorded. CDR1 is GTSNPN and CDR2 is SVGIG in the germline V gene (reference sequence). CDR3 residues: CAWSPTGQGAFSNQPQHF. Full variable domain (missing parts from reference TRBV30 and TRBJ1-5): SQTIHQWPATLVQPVGSPLSLECTVEGTSNPNLYWYRQAAGRGLQLLFYSVGIGQISSEVPQNLSASRPQDRQFILSSKKLLLSDSGFYLCAWSPTGQGAFSNQPQHFGDGTRLSIL.

This chain connects TRBV7-9 to TRBJ2-5; without DNA, the TCRdb call of TRBD2 cannot be checked. The CDR3 consists of 18 residues. The protein alone is recorded here. Germline V gene data show CDR1 as SEHNR and CDR2 as FQNEAQ (reference sequence). The CDR3 is CASSLAGGPSTGQETQYF.

The chain uses TRBV5-6 and TRBJ2-5; TCRdb reports TRBD1, a call that lacks DNA to check it against. CDR1 and CDR2 (germline): SGHDT, YYEEEE. The CDR3 has 13 amino acids. No DNA is recorded. Here the CDR3 reads CASSLRQEETQYF.

The rearrangement links TRBV7-9 to TRBJ2-2; TCRdb lists TRBD2, though no DNA is available to test this call. CDR1 and CDR2 (germline): SEHNR, FQNEAQ (reference sequence). CDR3 size: 14 residues. The record lacks a DNA sequence. CDR3 loop: CASSPVSFTGELFF.

The gene calls are TRBV6-5 and TRBJ2-2; TCRdb returns TRBD2, unconfirmable since there is no DNA. The V gene's germline CDR1 is MNHEY and CDR2 SVGAGI. This CDR3 is built from 13 residues. Only the protein is available. CDR3: CASRLRESGELFF.

The genes are TRBV18 and TRBJ2-1; TCRdb returns TRBD1, unconfirmable since there is no DNA. The CDR3 has 13 amino acids. The coding DNA is unavailable. Germline V gene data show CDR1 as KGHSH and CDR2 as LQKENI. Here the CDR3 reads CASSGDSYNEQFF.